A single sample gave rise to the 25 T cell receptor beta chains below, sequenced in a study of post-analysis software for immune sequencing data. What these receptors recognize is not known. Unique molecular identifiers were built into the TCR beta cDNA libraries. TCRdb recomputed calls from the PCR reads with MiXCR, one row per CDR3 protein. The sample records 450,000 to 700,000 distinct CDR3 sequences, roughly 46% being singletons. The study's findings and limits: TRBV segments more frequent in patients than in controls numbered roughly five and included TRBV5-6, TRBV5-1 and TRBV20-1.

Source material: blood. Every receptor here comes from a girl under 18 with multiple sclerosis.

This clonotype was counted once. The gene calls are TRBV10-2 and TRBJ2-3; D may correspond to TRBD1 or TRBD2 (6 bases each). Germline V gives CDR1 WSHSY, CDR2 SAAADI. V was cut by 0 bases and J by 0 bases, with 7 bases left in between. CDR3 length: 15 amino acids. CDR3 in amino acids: CASSESGGSTDTQYF. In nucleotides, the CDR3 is TGCGCCAGCAGTGAGTCGGGGGGCAGCACAGATACGCAGTATTTT.

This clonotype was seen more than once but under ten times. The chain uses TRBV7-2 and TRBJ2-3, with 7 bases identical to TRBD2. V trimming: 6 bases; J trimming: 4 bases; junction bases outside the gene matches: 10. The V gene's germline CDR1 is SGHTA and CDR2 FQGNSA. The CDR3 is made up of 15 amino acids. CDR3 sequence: CASSRWGGDSDTQYF. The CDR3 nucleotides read TGTGCCAGCAGTCGTTGGGGGGGGGATTCAGATACGCAGTATTTT.

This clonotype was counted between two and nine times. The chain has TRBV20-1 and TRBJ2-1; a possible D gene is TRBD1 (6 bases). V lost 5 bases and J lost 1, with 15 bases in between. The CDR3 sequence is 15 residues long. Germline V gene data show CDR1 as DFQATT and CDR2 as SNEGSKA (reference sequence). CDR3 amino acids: CSASLSGASYNEQFF. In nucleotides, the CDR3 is TGCAGTGCTTCCCTTTCAGGGGCTTCCTACAATGAGCAGTTCTTC.

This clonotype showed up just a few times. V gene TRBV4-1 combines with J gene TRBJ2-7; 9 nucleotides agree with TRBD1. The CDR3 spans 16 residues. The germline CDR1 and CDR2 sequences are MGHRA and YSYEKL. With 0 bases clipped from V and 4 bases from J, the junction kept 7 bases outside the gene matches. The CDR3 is CASSQDPPDRGYEQYF. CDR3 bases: TGCGCCAGCAGCCAAGATCCTCCGGACAGGGGTTACGAGCAGTACTTC.

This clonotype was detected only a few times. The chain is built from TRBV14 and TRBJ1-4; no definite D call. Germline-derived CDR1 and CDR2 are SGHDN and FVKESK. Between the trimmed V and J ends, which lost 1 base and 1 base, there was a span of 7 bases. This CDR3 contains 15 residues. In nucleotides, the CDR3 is TGTGCCAGCAGCCAAGTCTTCGGAACTAATGAAAAACTGTTTTTT. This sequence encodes CASSQVFGTNEKLFF.

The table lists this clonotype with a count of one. CDR3 protein: CASSLAGAAGGSYNEQFF. The CDR3 nucleotides are TGCGCCAGCAGCTTGGCAGGGGCAGCGGGGGGCTCCTACAATGAGCAGTTCTTC. The chain couples TRBV5-1 to TRBJ2-1, with 9 positions matching TRBD2. This CDR3 has 18 residues. Germline CDR1 SGHRS, CDR2 YFSETQ. The V and J ends lost 0 bases and 0 bases, in that order; junction bases with no gene match: 7.

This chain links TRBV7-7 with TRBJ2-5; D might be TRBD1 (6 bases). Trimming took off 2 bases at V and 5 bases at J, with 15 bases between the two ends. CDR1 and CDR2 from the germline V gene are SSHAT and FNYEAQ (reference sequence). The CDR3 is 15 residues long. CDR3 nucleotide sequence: TGTGCCAGCAGCTTACTGGGACACCGGGCGGAGACCCAGTACTTC. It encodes CASSLLGHRAETQYF.

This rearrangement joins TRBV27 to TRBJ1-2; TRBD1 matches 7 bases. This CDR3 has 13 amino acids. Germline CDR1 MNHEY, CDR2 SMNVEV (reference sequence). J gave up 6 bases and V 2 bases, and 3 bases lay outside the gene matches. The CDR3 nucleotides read TGTGCCAGCAGTTTAAGAGGGGGCAATGGCTACACCTTC. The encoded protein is CASSLRGGNGYTF.

Here the CDR3 reads CASRETSGDLDTQYF. The CDR3, as DNA: TGTGCCAGCAGGGAGACTAGCGGGGATCTGGATACGCAGTATTTT. J is TRBJ2-3 and V is TRBV27, with TRBD2 matching over 11 bases. Germline V gives CDR1 MNHEY, CDR2 SMNVEV (reference sequence). The CDR3 consists of 15 residues. J gave up 6 bases and V 6 bases, and 8 bases lay outside the gene matches.

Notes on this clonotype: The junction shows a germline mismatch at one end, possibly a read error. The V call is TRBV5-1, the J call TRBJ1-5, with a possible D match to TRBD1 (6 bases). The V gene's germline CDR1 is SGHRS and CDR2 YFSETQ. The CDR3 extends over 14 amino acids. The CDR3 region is CASSLDSSNQPQHF. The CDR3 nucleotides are TGTGCCAGCAGCTTGGACAGTAGCAATCAGCCCCAGCATTTT.

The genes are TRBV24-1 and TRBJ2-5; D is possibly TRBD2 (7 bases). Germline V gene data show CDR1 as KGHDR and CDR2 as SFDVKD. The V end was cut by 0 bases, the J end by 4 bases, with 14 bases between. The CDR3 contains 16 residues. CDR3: CATSDLRPGEGETQYF. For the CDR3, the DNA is TGTGCCACCAGTGATTTGCGCCCAGGGGAGGGAGAGACCCAGTACTTC.

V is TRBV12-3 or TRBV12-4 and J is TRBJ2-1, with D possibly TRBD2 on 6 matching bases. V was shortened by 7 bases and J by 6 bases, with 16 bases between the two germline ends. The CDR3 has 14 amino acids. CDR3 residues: CASITAGLANEQFF. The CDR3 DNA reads TGTGCCAGCATCACCGCGGGGCTCGCCAATGAGCAGTTCTTC.

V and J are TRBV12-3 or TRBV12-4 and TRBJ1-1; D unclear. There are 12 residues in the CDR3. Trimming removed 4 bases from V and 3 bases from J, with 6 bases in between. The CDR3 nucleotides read TGTGCCAGCAGTTGGTCCGACACTGAAGCTTTCTTT. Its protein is CASSWSDTEAFF.

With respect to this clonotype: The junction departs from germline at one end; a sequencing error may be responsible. The CDR3 nucleotides are TGTGCCAGCAGCTCTTCTGCCCTCACTGGGGCCAACGTCCGGACTTTC. This gives the protein CASSSSALTGANVRTF. The chain has TRBV7-8 and TRBJ2-6; D possibly corresponds to TRBD1 (5 bases). Germline V gene data show CDR1 as SGHVS and CDR2 as FQNEAQ. This CDR3 is 16 amino acids long.

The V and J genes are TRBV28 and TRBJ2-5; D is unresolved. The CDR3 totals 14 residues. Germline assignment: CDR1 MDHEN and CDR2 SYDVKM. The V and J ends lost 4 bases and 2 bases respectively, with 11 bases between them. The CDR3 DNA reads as TGTGCCAGCAGTTCCCAGTATAATCAAGAGACCCAGTACTTC. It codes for CASSSQYNQETQYF. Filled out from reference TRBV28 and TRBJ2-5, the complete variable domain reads DVKVTQSSRYLVKRTGEKVFLECVQDMDHENMFWYRQDPGLGLRLIYFSYDVKMKEKGDIPEGYSVSREKKERFSLILESASTNQTSMYLCASSSQYNQETQYFGPGTRLLVL.

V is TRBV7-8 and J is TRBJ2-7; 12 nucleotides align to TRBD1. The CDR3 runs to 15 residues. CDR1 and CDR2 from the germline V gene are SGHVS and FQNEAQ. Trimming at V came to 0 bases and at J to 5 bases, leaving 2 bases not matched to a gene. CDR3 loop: CASSLAGTGGHEQYF. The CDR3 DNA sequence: TGTGCCAGCAGCTTAGCGGGGACAGGGGGCCACGAGCAGTACTTC.

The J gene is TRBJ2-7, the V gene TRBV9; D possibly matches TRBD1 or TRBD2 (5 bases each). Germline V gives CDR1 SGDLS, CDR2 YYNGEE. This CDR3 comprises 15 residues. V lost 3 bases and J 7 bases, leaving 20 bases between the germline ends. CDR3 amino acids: CASSDTGRLSKEQYF. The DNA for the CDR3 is TGTGCCAGCAGCGACACGGGACGCCTATCAAAAGAGCAGTACTTC.

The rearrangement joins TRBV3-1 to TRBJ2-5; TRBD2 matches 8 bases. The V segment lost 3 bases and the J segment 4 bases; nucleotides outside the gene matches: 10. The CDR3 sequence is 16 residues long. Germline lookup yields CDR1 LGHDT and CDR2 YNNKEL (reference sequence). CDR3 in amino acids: CASSQEAVAGIETQYF. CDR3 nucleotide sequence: TGTGCCAGCAGCCAGGAGGCGGTAGCGGGGATAGAGACCCAGTACTTC.

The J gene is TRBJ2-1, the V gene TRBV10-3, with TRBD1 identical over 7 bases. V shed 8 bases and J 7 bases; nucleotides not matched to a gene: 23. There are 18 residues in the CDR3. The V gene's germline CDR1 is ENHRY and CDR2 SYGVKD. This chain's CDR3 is CAIGASWGRGRLTNEQFF. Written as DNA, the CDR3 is TGTGCCATCGGAGCCTCGTGGGGAAGGGGGCGCCTTACAAATGAGCAGTTCTTC.

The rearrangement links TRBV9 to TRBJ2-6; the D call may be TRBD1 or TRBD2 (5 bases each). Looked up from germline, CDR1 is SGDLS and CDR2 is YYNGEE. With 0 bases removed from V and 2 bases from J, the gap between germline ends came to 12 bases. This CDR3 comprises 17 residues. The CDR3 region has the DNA TGTGCCAGCAGCGTAGCTAGCAAAGGGGCTGGGGCCAACGTCCTGACTTTC. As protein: CASSVASKGAGANVLTF.

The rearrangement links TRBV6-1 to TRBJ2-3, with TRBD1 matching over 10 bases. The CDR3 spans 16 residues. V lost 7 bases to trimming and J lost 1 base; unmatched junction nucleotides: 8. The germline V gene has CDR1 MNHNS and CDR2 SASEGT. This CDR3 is CASTKRGTGGTDTQYF. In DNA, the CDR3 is TGTGCCAGCACCAAACGTGGGACAGGGGGCACAGATACGCAGTATTTT.

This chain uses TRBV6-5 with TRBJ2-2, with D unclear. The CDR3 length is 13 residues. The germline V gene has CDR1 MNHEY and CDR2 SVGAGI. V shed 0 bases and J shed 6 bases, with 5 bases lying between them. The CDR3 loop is CASSYSSAGELFF. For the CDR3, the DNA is TGTGCCAGCAGTTACTCCAGCGCCGGGGAGCTGTTTTTT.

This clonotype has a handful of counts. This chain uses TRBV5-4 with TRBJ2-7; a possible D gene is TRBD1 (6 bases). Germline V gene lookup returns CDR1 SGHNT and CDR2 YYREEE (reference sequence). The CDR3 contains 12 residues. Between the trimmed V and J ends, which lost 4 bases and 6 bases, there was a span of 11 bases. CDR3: CASSVDRFEQYF. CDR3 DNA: TGTGCCAGCAGCGTCGACAGGTTCGAGCAGTACTTC.

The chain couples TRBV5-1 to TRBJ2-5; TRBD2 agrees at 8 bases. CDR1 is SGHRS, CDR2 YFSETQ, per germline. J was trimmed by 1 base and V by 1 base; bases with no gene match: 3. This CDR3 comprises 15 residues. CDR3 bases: TGCGCCAGCAGCTTGACGCGGGGGGTCCAAGAGACCCAGTACTTC. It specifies CASSLTRGVQETQYF. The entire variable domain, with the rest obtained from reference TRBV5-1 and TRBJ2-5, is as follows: KAGVTQTPRYLIKTRGQQVTLSCSPISGHRSVSWYQQTPGQGLQFLFEYFSETQRNKGNFPGRFSGRQFSNSRSEMNVSTLELGDSALYLCASSLTRGVQETQYFGPGTRLLVL.

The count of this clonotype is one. The CDR3 protein is CASSTLASVGTDTQYF. The CDR3 DNA reads TGTGCCAGTTCCACCCTAGCGTCAGTAGGCACAGATACGCAGTATTTT. The rearrangement joins TRBV19 to TRBJ2-3; D might be TRBD2 (6 bases). V was trimmed by 8 bases and J by 1 base, leaving 19 bases between them. Germline assignment: CDR1 LNHDA and CDR2 SQIVND (reference sequence). The CDR3 consists of 16 residues.